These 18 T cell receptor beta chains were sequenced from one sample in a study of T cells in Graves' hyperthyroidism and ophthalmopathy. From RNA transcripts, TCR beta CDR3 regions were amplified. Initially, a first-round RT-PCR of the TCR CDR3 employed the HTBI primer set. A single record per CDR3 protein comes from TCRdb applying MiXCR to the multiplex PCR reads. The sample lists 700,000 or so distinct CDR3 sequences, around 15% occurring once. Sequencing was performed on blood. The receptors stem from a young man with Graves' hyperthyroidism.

The CDR3 nucleotides are TGTGCCAGCAGCTTAGGAAGCGTAGGCCAGCCCCAGCATTTT. Translated, it gives CASSLGSVGQPQHF. The chain is built from TRBV7-9 and TRBJ1-5; D is unclear. The germline CDR1 and CDR2 sequences are SEHNR and FQNEAQ (reference sequence). This CDR3 spans 14 amino acids. V was cut by 1 base and J by 7 bases, with 11 bases left in between.

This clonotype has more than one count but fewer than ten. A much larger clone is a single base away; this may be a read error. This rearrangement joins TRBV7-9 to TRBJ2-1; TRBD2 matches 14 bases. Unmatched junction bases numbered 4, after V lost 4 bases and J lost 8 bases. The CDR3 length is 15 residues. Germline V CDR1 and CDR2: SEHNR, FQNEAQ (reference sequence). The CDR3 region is CASSSTSGRVDEQFF. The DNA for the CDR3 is TGTGCCAGCAGCTCGACTAGCGGGAGGGTGGATGAGCAGTTCTTC.

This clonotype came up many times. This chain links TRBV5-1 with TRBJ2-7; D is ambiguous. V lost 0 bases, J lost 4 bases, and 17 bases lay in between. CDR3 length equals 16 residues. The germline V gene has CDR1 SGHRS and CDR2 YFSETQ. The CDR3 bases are TGCGCCAGCAGCTTGGATTCGGGTGATGCCGGGTACGAGCAGTACTTC. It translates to CASSLDSGDAGYEQYF.

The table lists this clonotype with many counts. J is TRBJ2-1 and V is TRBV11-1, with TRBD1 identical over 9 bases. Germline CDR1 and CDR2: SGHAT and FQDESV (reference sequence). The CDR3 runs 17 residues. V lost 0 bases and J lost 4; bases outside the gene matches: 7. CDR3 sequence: CASSLARDRVAYNEQFF. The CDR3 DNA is TGTGCCAGCAGCTTAGCACGGGACAGGGTTGCTTACAATGAGCAGTTCTTC. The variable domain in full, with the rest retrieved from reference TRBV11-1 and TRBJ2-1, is EAEVAQSPRYKITEKSQAVAFWCDPISGHATLYWYRQILGQGPELLVQFQDESVVDDSQLPKDRFSAERLKGVDSTLKIQPAELGDSAMYLCASSLARDRVAYNEQFFGPGTRLTVL.

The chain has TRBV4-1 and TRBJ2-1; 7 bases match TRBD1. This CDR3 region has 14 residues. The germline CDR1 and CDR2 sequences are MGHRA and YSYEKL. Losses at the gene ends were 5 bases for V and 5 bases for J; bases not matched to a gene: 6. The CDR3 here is CASSVRDRDNEQFF. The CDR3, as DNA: TGCGCCAGCAGCGTCCGAGACAGGGACAATGAGCAGTTCTTC.

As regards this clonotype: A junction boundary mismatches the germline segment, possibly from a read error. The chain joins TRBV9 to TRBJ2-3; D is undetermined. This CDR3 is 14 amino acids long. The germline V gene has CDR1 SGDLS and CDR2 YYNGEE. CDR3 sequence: CVSSPPSSTDTQYF. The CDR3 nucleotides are TGTGTCAGCAGCCCCCCTTCCAGCACAGATACGCAGTATTTT.

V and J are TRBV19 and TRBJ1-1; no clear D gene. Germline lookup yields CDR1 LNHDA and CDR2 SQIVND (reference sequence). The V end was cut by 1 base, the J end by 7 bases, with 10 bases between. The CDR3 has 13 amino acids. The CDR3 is CASSIAMTVEAFF. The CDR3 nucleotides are TGTGCCAGTAGTATAGCCATGACGGTTGAAGCTTTCTTT.

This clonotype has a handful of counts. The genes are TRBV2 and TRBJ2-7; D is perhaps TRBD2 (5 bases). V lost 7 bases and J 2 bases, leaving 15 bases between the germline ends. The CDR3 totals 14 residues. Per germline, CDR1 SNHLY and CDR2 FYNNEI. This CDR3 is CASILTGSTYEQYF. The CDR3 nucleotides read TGTGCCAGCATCTTAACGGGATCCACCTACGAGCAGTACTTC.

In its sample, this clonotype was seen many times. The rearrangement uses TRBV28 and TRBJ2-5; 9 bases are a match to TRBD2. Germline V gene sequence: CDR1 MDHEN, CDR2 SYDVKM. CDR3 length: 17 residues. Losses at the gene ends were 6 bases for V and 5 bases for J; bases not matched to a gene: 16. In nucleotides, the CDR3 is TGTGCCAGCAGCCCCCTAGCGGGAAATCGGGCCTGGGAGACCCAGTACTTC. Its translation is CASSPLAGNRAWETQYF. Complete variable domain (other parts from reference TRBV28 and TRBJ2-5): DVKVTQSSRYLVKRTGEKVFLECVQDMDHENMFWYRQDPGLGLRLIYFSYDVKMKEKGDIPEGYSVSREKKERFSLILESASTNQTSMYLCASSPLAGNRAWETQYFGPGTRLLVL.

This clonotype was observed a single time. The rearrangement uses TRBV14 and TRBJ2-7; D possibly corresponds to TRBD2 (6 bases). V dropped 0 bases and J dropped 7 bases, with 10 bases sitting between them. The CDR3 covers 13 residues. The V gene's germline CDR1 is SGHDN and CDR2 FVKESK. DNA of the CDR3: TGTGCCAGCAGCCAAGATTTTGCGGGGGAGCAGTACTTC. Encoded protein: CASSQDFAGEQYF.

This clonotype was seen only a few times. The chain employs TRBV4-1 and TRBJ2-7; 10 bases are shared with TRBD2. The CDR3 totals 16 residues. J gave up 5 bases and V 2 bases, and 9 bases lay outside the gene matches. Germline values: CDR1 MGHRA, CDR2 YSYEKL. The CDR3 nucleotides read TGCGCCAGCAGCCAAATACCGGGACTAGCGCACCACGAGCAGTACTTC. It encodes CASSQIPGLAHHEQYF.

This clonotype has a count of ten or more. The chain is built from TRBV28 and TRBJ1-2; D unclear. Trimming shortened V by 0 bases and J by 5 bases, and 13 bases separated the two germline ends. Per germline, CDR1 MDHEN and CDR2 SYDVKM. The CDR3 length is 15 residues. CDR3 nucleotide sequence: TGTGCCAGCAGTTTATGGGTGGAGCCCGAGTATGGCTACACCTTC. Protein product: CASSLWVEPEYGYTF.

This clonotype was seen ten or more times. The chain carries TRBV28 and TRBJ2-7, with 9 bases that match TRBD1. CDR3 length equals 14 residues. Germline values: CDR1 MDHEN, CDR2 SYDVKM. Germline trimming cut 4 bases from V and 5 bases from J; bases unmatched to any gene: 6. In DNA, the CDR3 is TGTGCCAGCAGTTCCAGGGACAGGGACCACGAGCAGTACTTC. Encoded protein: CASSSRDRDHEQYF.

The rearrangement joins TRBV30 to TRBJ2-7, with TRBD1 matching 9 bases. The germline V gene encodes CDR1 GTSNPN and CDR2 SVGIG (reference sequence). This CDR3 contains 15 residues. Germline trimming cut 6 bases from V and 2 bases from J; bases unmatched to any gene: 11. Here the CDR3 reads CACHPPRTGAYEQYF. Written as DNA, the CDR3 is TGTGCCTGCCACCCCCCAAGGACAGGGGCCTACGAGCAGTACTTC.

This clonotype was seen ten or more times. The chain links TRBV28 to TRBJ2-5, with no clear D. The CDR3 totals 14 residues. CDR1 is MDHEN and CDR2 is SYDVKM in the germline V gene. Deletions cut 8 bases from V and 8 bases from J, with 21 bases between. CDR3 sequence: CASVSDTGQFTQYF. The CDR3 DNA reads TGTGCCAGCGTATCAGATACCGGCCAGTTTACCCAGTACTTC.

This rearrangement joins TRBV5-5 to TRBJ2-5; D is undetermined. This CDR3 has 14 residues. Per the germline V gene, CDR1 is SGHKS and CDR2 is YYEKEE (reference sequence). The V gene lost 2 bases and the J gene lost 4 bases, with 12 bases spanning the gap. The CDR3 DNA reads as TGTGCCAGCAGCTTTGGTGTCTCGAGAGAGACCCAGTACTTC. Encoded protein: CASSFGVSRETQYF.

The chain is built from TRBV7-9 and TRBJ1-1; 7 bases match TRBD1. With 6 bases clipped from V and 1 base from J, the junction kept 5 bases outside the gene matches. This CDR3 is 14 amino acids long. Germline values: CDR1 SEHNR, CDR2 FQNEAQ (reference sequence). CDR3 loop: CASRHRGPNTEAFF. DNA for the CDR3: TGTGCCAGCAGGCACAGGGGACCGAACACTGAAGCTTTCTTT.

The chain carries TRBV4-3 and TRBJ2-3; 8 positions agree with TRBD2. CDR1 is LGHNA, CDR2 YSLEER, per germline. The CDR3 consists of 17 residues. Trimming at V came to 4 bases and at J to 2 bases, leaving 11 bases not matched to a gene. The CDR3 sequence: CASSRGGSGATTDTQYF. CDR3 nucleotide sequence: TGCGCCAGCAGCCGGGGAGGTAGCGGGGCGACCACAGATACGCAGTATTTT.